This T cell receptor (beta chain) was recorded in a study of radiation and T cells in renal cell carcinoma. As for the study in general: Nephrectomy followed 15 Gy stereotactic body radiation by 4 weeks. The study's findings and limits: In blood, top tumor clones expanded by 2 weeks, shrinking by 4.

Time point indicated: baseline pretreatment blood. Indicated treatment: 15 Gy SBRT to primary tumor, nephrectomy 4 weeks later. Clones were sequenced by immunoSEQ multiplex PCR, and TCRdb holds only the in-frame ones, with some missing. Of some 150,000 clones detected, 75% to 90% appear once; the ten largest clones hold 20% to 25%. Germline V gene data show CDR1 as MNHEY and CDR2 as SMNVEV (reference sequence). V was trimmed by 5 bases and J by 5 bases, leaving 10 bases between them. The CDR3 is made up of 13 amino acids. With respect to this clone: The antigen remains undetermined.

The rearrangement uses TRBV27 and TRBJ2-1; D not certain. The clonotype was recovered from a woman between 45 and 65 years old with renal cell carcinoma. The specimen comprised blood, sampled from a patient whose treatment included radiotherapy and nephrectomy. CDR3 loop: CASSTYLDNEQFF. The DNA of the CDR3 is TGTGCCAGCAGTACGTACTTGGACAATGAGCAGTTCTTC.